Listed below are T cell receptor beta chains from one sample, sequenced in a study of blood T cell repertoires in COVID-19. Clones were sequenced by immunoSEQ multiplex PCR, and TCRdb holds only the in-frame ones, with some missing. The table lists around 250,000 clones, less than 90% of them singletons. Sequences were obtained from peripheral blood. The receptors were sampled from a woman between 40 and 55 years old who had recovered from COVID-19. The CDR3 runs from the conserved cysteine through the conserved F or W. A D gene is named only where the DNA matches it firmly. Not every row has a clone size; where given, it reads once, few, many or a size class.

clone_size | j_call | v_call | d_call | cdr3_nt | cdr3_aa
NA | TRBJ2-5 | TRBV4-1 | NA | TGCGCCAGCAGCCAATGGCTCCCGGAGACCCAGTACTTC | CASSQWLPETQYF
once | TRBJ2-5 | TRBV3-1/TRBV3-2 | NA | TGTGCCAGCAGCCAAGTTTTTGCGGAGACCCAGTACTTC | CASSQVFAETQYF
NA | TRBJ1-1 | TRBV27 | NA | TGTGCCAGCAGCGAGGGCTTATGGACTGAAGCTTTCTTT | CASSEGLWTEAFF
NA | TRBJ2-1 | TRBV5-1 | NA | TGCGCCAGCAGCTTGGCGGCCGGGAGCTCCTACAATGAGCAGTTCTTC | CASSLAAGSSYNEQFF
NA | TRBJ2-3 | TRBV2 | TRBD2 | TGTGCCAGTTTTCTAGCGGGGGGGAGCACAGATACGCAGTATTTT | CASFLAGGSTDTQYF
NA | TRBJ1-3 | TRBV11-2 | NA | TGTGCCAGCAGCCTGGTTCTCGGAAGAGGTGGAAACACCATATATTTT | CASSLVLGRGGNTIYF
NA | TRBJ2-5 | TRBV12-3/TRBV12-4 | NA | TGTGCCAGCAGTTTAGGCGAGGAAGAGACCCAGTACTTC | CASSLGEEETQYF
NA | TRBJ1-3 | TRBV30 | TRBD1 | TGTGCCTGCGCAGTAGGGGGCGGAAACACCATATATTTT | CACAVGGGNTIYF
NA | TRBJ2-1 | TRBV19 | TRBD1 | TGTGCCAGTAGAGTCCGCGGGACAGGGCGTCATGAGCAGTTCTTC | CASRVRGTGRHEQFF
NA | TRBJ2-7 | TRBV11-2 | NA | TGTGCCAGCAGCAGAAGCCGGCAGGCCGTAAGGGGAATCTACGAGCAGTACTTC | CASSRSRQAVRGIYEQYF